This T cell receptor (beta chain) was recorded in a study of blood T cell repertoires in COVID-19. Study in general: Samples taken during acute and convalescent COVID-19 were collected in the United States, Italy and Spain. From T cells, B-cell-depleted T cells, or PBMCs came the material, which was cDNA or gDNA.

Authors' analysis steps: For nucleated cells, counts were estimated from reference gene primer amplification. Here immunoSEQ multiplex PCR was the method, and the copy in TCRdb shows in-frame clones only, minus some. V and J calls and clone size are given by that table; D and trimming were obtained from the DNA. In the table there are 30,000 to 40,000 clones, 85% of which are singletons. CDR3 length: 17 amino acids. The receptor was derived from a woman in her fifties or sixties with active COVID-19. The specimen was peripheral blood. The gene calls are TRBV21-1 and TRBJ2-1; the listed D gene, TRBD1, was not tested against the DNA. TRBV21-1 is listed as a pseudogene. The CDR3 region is CASSTKIIIQGNLEQFF. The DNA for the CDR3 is TGTGCCAGCAGCACGAAAATTATCATTCAGGGAAATCTTGAGCAGTTCTTC.